The 26 T cell receptor beta chains below were found in one sample sequenced in a study of type 1 and type 2 diabetes patients. Genomic DNA was the PCR template. Multiplex PCR with 30 forward and 13 reverse primers amplified the TCR beta CDR3. TCRdb independently ran MiXCR on the multiplex PCR reads; one entry per CDR3 protein. The table shows about 290,000 distinct CDR3 sequences, with around 47% occurring only once. Sequencing input: peripheral blood mononuclear cells (PBMCs). Source of these receptors: a young man with type 2 diabetes.

The V and J genes are TRBV6-5 and TRBJ1-2; D may be TRBD1 (6 bases). This CDR3 contains 15 residues. Germline CDR1 and CDR2: MNHEY and SVGAGI. V was pared by 0 bases and J by 2 bases, with 10 bases between. This CDR3 is CASSYSGQTNYGYTF. Here the CDR3 DNA reads TGTGCCAGCAGTTACTCCGGACAGACGAACTATGGCTACACCTTC.

In its sample, this clonotype was seen many times. This sequence joins TRBV7-2 and TRBJ2-7; tentatively, D is TRBD1 (5 bases). The CDR3 loop spans 14 amino acids. The V end was cut by 5 bases, the J end by 4 bases, with 15 bases between. Germline V lookup: CDR1 SGHTA, CDR2 FQGNSA. The CDR3 is CASSGRVNPYEQYF. CDR3 sequence (DNA): TGTGCCAGCAGCGGCAGGGTGAACCCTTACGAGCAGTACTTC.

The chain combines TRBV20-1 with TRBJ2-3; 9 positions agree with TRBD2. V shed 5 bases and J 11 bases; nucleotides not matched to a gene: 14. The CDR3 runs 14 residues. Germline CDR1 is DFQATT and CDR2 is SNEGSKA (reference sequence). In DNA, the CDR3 is TGCAGTGCTTGGGGACTAGCTCTCCCCGGTGGGCAGTATTTT. It codes for CSAWGLALPGGQYF.

This clonotype was seen just once. The chain couples TRBV4-1 to TRBJ2-5; TRBD2 aligns across 9 bases. The J call could be wrong; TRBJ2-1 is a better fit for the DNA end. The CDR3 loop spans 16 amino acids. Per the germline V gene, CDR1 is MGHRA and CDR2 is YSYEKL. CDR3 protein: CASSQVRAGGPGEQFF. The CDR3 bases are TGCGCCAGCAGCCAAGTTAGGGCGGGGGGGCCCGGTGAGCAGTTCTTC.

This clonotype has a count of ten or more. The chain has TRBV19 and TRBJ1-1; D is undetermined. Germline V lookup: CDR1 LNHDA, CDR2 SQIVND (reference sequence). This CDR3 is 11 amino acids long. The V end lost 9 bases, the J end lost 0 bases, and 5 bases lay between the germline ends. The CDR3 sequence is CASTLNTEAFF. For the CDR3, the DNA is TGTGCCAGCACCTTGAACACTGAAGCTTTCTTT.

The chain joins TRBV28 to TRBJ2-5, with D possibly matching TRBD2 (6 bases). This CDR3 comprises 17 residues. V lost 4 bases, J lost 2 bases, and 20 bases lay in between. The germline V gene encodes CDR1 MDHEN and CDR2 SYDVKM. CDR3 bases: TGTGCCAGCAGTTCCAAACCTGCAATCAGCGGGCAAGAGACCCAGTACTTC. Residues: CASSSKPAISGQETQYF.

CDR3 amino acids: CASSLGDQETQYF. In nucleotides, the CDR3 is TGTGCCAGCAGCTTAGGGGACCAAGAGACCCAGTACTTC. The rearrangement uses TRBV7-2 and TRBJ2-5, with no clear D. V was trimmed by 1 base and J by 0 bases, leaving 3 bases between them. The CDR3 length is 13 residues. Germline loops: CDR1 SGHTA, CDR2 FQGNSA.

This clonotype was observed many times. The V call is TRBV2, the J call TRBJ1-6; a possible D gene is TRBD1 (6 bases). The CDR3 has 10 residues. Germline assignment: CDR1 SNHLY and CDR2 FYNNEI. The V end was cut by 6 bases, the J end by 14 bases, with 8 bases between. The DNA for the CDR3 is TGTGCCAGCAGGGGGGCCTCCCTCCACTTT. It encodes CASRGASLHF.

The DNA of the CDR3 is TGTGCCAGCAGTCTTGATCCGACTAGCACAGATACGCAGTATTTT. This encodes CASSLDPTSTDTQYF. The rearrangement uses TRBV25-1 and TRBJ2-3; D is unclear. V was pared by 5 bases and J by 0 bases, with 12 bases between. This CDR3 is built from 15 residues. From germline, CDR1 is MGHDK and CDR2 SYGVNS.

This clonotype came up a few times. The rearrangement joins TRBV5-1 to TRBJ2-7; 7 nucleotides agree with TRBD2. CDR1 SGHRS and CDR2 YFSETQ come from the germline V gene. With 2 bases clipped from V and 5 bases from J, the junction kept 4 bases outside the gene matches. The CDR3 has 13 amino acids. CDR3 amino acids: CASSLGDYHEQYF. DNA of the CDR3: TGCGCCAGCAGCTTAGGGGACTACCACGAGCAGTACTTC.

The chain links TRBV7-6 to TRBJ2-4; possible D gene TRBD1, 6 bases. The CDR3 contains 13 residues. CDR1 and CDR2 (germline): SGHVS, FNYEAQ. Trimming stripped 3 bases from V and 9 bases from J, with 12 bases between. The CDR3 DNA follows: TGTGCCAGCAGCTTCAGCCAGGGGTCCATTCAGTACTTC. Translated, it gives CASSFSQGSIQYF.

The chain couples TRBV7-3 to TRBJ2-6; D unresolved. Trimming stripped 3 bases from V and 18 bases from J, with 18 bases between. Germline-derived CDR1 and CDR2 are SGHTA and FQGTGA. The CDR3 has 13 amino acids. The CDR3 loop reads CASSLGWTDGQTF. CDR3 nucleotides: TGTGCCAGCAGCTTGGGGTGGACGGACGGTCAGACTTTC.

This chain connects TRBV19 to TRBJ2-3, with 8 bases aligning to TRBD2. Trimming removed 2 bases from V and 1 base from J; junction bases left unmatched: 5. Per the germline V gene, CDR1 is LNHDA and CDR2 is SQIVND (reference sequence). The CDR3 extends over 16 amino acids. CDR3 residues: CASSILAGGRTDTQYF. CDR3 nucleotides: TGTGCCAGTAGTATACTGGCGGGGGGCCGCACAGATACGCAGTATTTT.

This sequence joins TRBV7-2 and TRBJ2-5; either TRBD1 or TRBD2 may fit D (6 bases each). V lost 5 bases and J 5 bases, leaving 15 bases between the germline ends. There are 14 residues in the CDR3. Per the germline V gene, CDR1 is SGHTA and CDR2 is FQGNSA. The CDR3 loop is CASSPQGGAETQYF. The CDR3 nucleotides are TGTGCCAGCAGCCCACAGGGAGGTGCTGAGACCCAGTACTTC.

The V call is TRBV29-1, the J call TRBJ2-1, with unresolved D. Germline V CDR1 and CDR2: SQVTM, ANQGSEA. This CDR3 has 11 amino acids. V lost 2 bases and J lost 6, with 5 bases in between. This CDR3 reads CSVEFSNEQFF. CDR3 DNA: TGCAGCGTTGAATTTTCCAATGAGCAGTTCTTC.

This clonotype appeared many times. V is TRBV7-8 and J is TRBJ2-5; TRBD2 matches at 11 bases. This CDR3 region has 18 residues. CDR1 SGHVS and CDR2 FQNEAQ come from the germline V gene. V lost 1 base to trimming and J lost 6 bases; unmatched junction nucleotides: 13. The CDR3 protein is CASSLELAGERGGKTQYF. Written as DNA, the CDR3 is TGTGCCAGCAGCTTAGAACTAGCGGGAGAGAGAGGGGGGAAGACCCAGTACTTC.

In its sample, this clonotype was seen a few times. The V and J genes are TRBV12-3 or TRBV12-4 and TRBJ2-7; TRBD1 aligns across 8 bases. The V segment lost 3 bases and the J segment 3 bases; nucleotides outside the gene matches: 4. The CDR3 covers 14 residues. CDR3 sequence: CASSFGTGDYEQYF. CDR3 DNA: TGTGCCAGCAGTTTCGGGACAGGAGACTACGAGCAGTACTTC.

A few counts support this clonotype. This chain connects TRBV12-3 or TRBV12-4 to TRBJ1-1, with 9 nucleotides matching TRBD1. Trimming cost V 3 bases and J 11 bases; bases outside gene matches: 4. The CDR3 runs to 12 residues. In DNA form, the CDR3 reads TGTGCCAGCAGTTTGACAGGGGGTTCGGCTTTCTTT. It is translated as CASSLTGGSAFF.

The chain carries TRBV5-1 and TRBJ2-3, with D perhaps matching TRBD2 (7 bases). Per the germline V gene, CDR1 is SGHRS and CDR2 is YFSETQ. The CDR3 spans 15 residues. Trimming cost V 1 base and J 2 bases, with 11 bases left between them. CDR3 DNA sequence: TGCGCCAGCAGCTTGTTCGCGGGGGCCACAGATACGCAGTATTTT. Protein: CASSLFAGATDTQYF.

This clonotype was observed a few times. The chain carries TRBV19 and TRBJ1-1; TRBD1 matches 7 bases. The V and J ends lost 5 bases and 6 bases, in that order; junction bases with no gene match: 9. The CDR3 loop spans 14 amino acids. CDR1 LNHDA and CDR2 SQIVND come from the germline V gene (reference sequence). Written as DNA, the CDR3 is TGTGCCAGTAGTGTTGACAGGGACTTCCCTGAAGCTTTCTTT. This codes for CASSVDRDFPEAFF.

This clonotype came up many times. The chain uses TRBV24-1 and TRBJ2-7; D may be TRBD1 or TRBD2 (5 bases each). Germline assignment: CDR1 KGHDR and CDR2 SFDVKD. V lost 1 base to trimming and J lost 5 bases, with 11 bases between them. The CDR3 runs 14 residues. CDR3 coding DNA: TGTGCCACCAGTGATTTCGCAGGGACGGACGAGCAGTACTTC. Translated, it gives CATSDFAGTDEQYF.

In this sample, this clonotype turned up a few times. This chain joins TRBV19 and TRBJ1-1, with a tentative D call TRBD1 (5 bases). CDR3 length: 13 residues. Trimming left V 5 bases short and J 6 bases short, with 13 bases between. Per germline, CDR1 LNHDA and CDR2 SQIVND (reference sequence). CDR3 nucleotide sequence: TGTGCCAGTAGTCCGCGCAGGGTGCCTGAAGCTTTCTTT. It yields the protein CASSPRRVPEAFF. Complete variable domain (other parts from reference TRBV19 and TRBJ1-1): DGGITQSPKYLFRKEGQNVTLSCEQNLNHDAMYWYRQDPGQGLRLIYYSQIVNDFQKGDIAEGYSVSREKKESFPLTVTSAQKNPTAFYLCASSPRRVPEAFFGQGTRLTVV.

This clonotype has more than one count but fewer than ten. V usage is TRBV30 and J usage is TRBJ2-1; 12 bases align to TRBD2. Per the germline V gene, CDR1 is GTSNPN and CDR2 is SVGIG (reference sequence). J gave up 4 bases and V 1 base, and 2 bases lay outside the gene matches. CDR3 length equals 15 residues. The DNA for the CDR3 is TGTGCCTGGAGTGAACTAGCGGGAGGTTACAATGAGCAGTTCTTC. Protein: CAWSELAGGYNEQFF.

This clonotype occurred once. This chain links TRBV12-3 or TRBV12-4 with TRBJ1-5; D perhaps matches TRBD1 (6 bases). The CDR3 spans 18 residues. V was pared by 8 bases and J by 1 base, with 24 bases between. In nucleotides, the CDR3 is TGTGCCAGCTCTTTCCCGTTACAGGGTTGCAGGAGCAATCAGCCCCAGCATTTT. This codes for CASSFPLQGCRSNQPQHF.

The chain couples TRBV9 to TRBJ2-7; D is possibly TRBD1 (5 bases). The germline CDR1 and CDR2 sequences are SGDLS and YYNGEE. Trimming cost V 6 bases and J 2 bases, with 15 bases left between them. CDR3 length equals 14 residues. The CDR3 region has the DNA TGTGCCAGCACCACAACGTCGACAGCCTACGAGCAGTACTTC. Residues: CASTTTSTAYEQYF.

The V and J genes are TRBV12-5 and TRBJ2-3, with a possible D match to TRBD2 (7 bases). CDR1 is LGHNT, CDR2 FRNRAP, per germline. The CDR3 consists of 16 residues. V was clipped by 4 bases and J by 2 bases, with 16 bases between them. The DNA of the CDR3 is TGTGCTAGTGGTTCGGTAATGGGGGGGCCCACAGATACGCAGTATTTT. It codes for CASGSVMGGPTDTQYF. The full variable domain, with the rest looked up from reference TRBV12-5 and TRBJ2-3, is DARVTQTPRHKVTEMGQEVTMRCQPILGHNTVFWYRQTMMQGLELLAYFRNRAPLDDSGMPKDRFSAEMPDATLATLKIQPSEPRDSAVYFCASGSVMGGPTDTQYFGPGTRLTVL.